The entry below gives a single T cell receptor (beta chain) sequence along with its context. Its antigen is still unknown. Produced via immunoSEQ multiplex PCR; TCRdb's table is partial and in-frame only. Of some 220,000 clones listed, around nine tenths are singletons. The data stem from a study of cytomegalovirus exposure and HLA in healthy donors. Overall study findings and caveats: According to a subsequent analysis, TCR clusters identified in the first cohort showed a tendency to co-occur across the 110 or so validation repertoires.

Deletions cut 5 bases from V and 10 bases from J, with 11 bases between. This CDR3 region has 10 residues. Germline lookup yields CDR1 GTSNPN and CDR2 SVGIG (reference sequence). This clonotype was sampled from a woman aged 18-29 years in good health and CMV-seronegative. The V and J genes are TRBV30 and TRBJ1-1, with D tentatively TRBD1 (5 bases). The specimen sequenced was PBMCs. CDR3 nucleotides: TGTGCCTGGGCCCCGGGGGGAGCTTTCTTT. This encodes CAWAPGGAFF.